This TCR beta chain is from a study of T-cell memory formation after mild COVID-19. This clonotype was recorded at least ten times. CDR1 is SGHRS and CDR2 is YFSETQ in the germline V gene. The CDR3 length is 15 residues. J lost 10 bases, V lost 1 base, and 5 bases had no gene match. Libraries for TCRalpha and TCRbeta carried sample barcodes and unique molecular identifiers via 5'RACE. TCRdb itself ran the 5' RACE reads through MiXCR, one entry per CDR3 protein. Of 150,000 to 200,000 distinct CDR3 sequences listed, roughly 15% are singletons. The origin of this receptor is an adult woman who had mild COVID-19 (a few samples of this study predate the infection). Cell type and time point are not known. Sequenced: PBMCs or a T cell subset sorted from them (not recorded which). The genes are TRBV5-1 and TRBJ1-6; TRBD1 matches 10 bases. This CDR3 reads CASSLRTGGLSPLHF. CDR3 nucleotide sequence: TGCGCCAGCAGCTTGCGGACAGGGGGATTGTCACCCCTCCACTTT.